This TCR beta chain was obtained from a study of T cells after somatic rescue of genetic block. This CDR3 comprises 15 residues. V lost 2 bases to trimming and J lost 3 bases, with 11 bases between them. Germline lookup yields CDR1 MDHEN and CDR2 SYDVKM. The repertoire was sequenced with immunoSEQ multiplex PCR; TCRdb's copy has only in-frame clones and lacks some. In the table there are about 68,000 clones, less than 95% of which are singletons. The source material was peripheral blood mononuclear cells (PBMCs). This sequence originates from a man aged 35-49 years. V gene TRBV28 combines with J gene TRBJ2-4; either TRBD1 or TRBD2 may supply D (6 bases each). CDR3 amino acids: CASSLGGRDKNIQYF. The CDR3 nucleotides read TGTGCCAGCAGTTTAGGGGGGCGGGACAAAAACATTCAGTACTTC.